The T cell receptor (beta chain) under discussion was sequenced for a study of radiotherapy plus CTLA-4 blockade in lung cancer. Germline V gene data show CDR1 as SQVTM and CDR2 as ANQGSEA. V lost 1 base to trimming and J lost 2 bases, with 12 bases between them. This CDR3 region has 16 residues. Clones were read by immunoSEQ multiplex PCR, and TCRdb kept only the in-frame ones, dropping some. The table lists 45,000 to 55,000 clones, around nine tenths of them singletons. The material sequenced was peripheral blood, taken from a patient treated with radiotherapy plus ipilimumab. The clonotype comes from a human donor with non-small cell lung cancer whose response to radiotherapy plus ipilimumab could not be evaluated. V usage is TRBV29-1 and J usage is TRBJ2-6; D gene uncertain. CDR3 loop: CSVEALVGAGANVLTF. The DNA for the CDR3 is TGCAGCGTTGAAGCCCTAGTCGGTGCTGGGGCCAACGTCCTGACTTTC.